This T cell receptor beta chain was sequenced in a study of lymphopenia after photon versus proton radiotherapy. Study-wide points: Post-nadir diversity loss with photons came from oligoclonal expansion, particularly CD8+ Temra cells. Post-nadir TCR diversity decline inversely tracked overall survival among those who died. Survival link was tested only in deceased patients; proton benefit remains a possibility. Relative stability marked proton patients; photon patients lost diversity and naive cells.

The germline gives CDR1 KGHSH, CDR2 LQKENI. With 3 bases clipped from V and 10 bases from J, the junction kept 6 bases outside the gene matches. This CDR3 is built from 14 residues. With respect to this clone: Its antigen is as yet unknown.

The table came from immunoSEQ multiplex PCR; TCRdb's copy has only in-frame clones and leaves some out. This repertoire shows about 160,000 clones, about 85% found once; its top ten account for approximately 4.8%. V is TRBV18 and J is TRBJ2-1; TRBD1 agrees at 10 bases. This receptor was identified in a man aged 50 or older with gastric cancer. The material sequenced was peripheral blood, taken from a patient treated with photon-based radiotherapy. CDR3: CASSPTGGELEQFF. In DNA form, the CDR3 reads TGTGCCAGCTCACCGACAGGGGGCGAGTTGGAGCAGTTCTTC.